This section outlines one T cell receptor (beta chain) sequence together with its context. Its specificity is unknown. Since a much larger clone is just one base distant, this may be a read error. Samples came from axillary lymph nodes draining the breast cancer. The sample comes from a study of breast tumors, draining lymph nodes, adjacent tissues. Study results and caveats: Data only fit, rather than demonstrated, lymph node origin of most tumor T cells. Findings are consistent with lymph node origin and intratumoral expansion of most tumor T cells. Tumor repertoires ranked between lymph nodes and nontumor tissue in diversity, with V and J gene preferences.

MiXCR, applied by TCRdb to the multiplex PCR reads, yields one record per CDR3 protein. The sample holds roughly 80,000 distinct CDR3 sequences, roughly a fifth seen once. This receptor was obtained from a female donor with breast cancer. Some clones in this sample may be carry-over from other donors' samples. Sequenced sample: axillary lymph node tissue.

DNA for the CDR3: TGTGTTAGTGCTCCAGGGGGCAAAGAGACCCAGTACTTC. It yields the protein CVSAPGGKETQYF. The V and J genes are TRBV12-5 and TRBJ2-5, with TRBD1 matching over 8 bases. The CDR3 runs to 13 residues. Germline assignment: CDR1 LGHNT and CDR2 FRNRAP. The whole variable domain, filled in from reference TRBV12-5 and TRBJ2-5, reads DARVTQTPRHKVTEMGQEVTMRCQPILGHNTVFWYRQTMMQGLELLAYFRNRAPLDDSGMPKDRFSAEMPDATLATLKIQPSEPRDSAVYFCVSAPGGKETQYFGPGTRLLVL.